This T cell receptor (beta chain) was sequenced in a study of blood T cell repertoires in COVID-19. About the study: Samples representing acute and convalescent COVID-19 were sourced from the United States, Italy and Spain. T cells, B-cell-depleted T cells, or PBMCs supplied cDNA or gDNA.

The CDR3 sequence is 16 residues long. The V and J ends lost 4 bases and 4 bases respectively, with 15 bases between them. CDR1 is SGHRS, CDR2 YFSETQ, per germline. Per the study methods: The authors estimated nucleated cell counts from reference gene primer amplification. Sequencing used immunoSEQ multiplex PCR; TCRdb keeps in-frame clones, though not all of them. V, J and clone size were drawn from that table, and D and trimming were deduced from the DNA. Of over 200,000 clones in the sample, around 86% were seen once. The sequencing input was peripheral blood. The J gene is TRBJ2-6, the V gene TRBV5-1; possibly TRBD1 for D (6 bases). The TCR comes from a human donor in a cohort sampled during active COVID-19. Here the CDR3 reads CASSPTGSAGANVLTF. The DNA for the CDR3 is TGCGCCAGCAGCCCAACAGGGTCGGCAGGGGCCAACGTCCTGACTTTC.